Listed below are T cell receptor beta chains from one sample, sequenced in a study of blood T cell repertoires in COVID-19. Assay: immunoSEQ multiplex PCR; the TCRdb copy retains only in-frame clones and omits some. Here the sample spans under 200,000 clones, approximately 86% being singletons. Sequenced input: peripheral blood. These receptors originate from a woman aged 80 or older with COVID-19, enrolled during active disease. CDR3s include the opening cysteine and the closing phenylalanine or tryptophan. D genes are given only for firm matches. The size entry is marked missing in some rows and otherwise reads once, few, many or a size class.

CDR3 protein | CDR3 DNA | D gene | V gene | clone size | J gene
CASSQVLAASYEQYF | TGTGCCAGCAGCCAAGTTCTAGCGGCCTCCTACGAGCAGTACTTC | TRBD2 | TRBV3-1/TRBV3-2 | . | TRBJ2-7
CASSLVISRGETQYF | TGTGCCAGCAGCTTAGTTATCTCCAGGGGGGAGACCCAGTACTTC | TRBD1 | TRBV7-2 | . | TRBJ2-5
CASSLGLADNYNEQFF | TGTGCCAGCAGCTTAGGACTAGCGGACAACTACAATGAGCAGTTCTTC | TRBD2 | TRBV9 | . | TRBJ2-1
CASRGGQTYNYGYTF | TGTGCCAGCAGAGGGGGACAGACCTACAACTATGGCTACACCTTC | TRBD1 | TRBV6-5 | . | TRBJ1-2
CASSSNSGRMSHEQYF | TGTGCCAGCAGTTCAAACTCCGGGAGGATGAGCCACGAGCAGTACTTC | TRBD2 | TRBV27 | . | TRBJ2-7
CASSPPSTDTQYF | TGTGCCAGCAGCCCCCCTAGCACAGATACGCAGTATTTT | . | TRBV7-9 | . | TRBJ2-3
CASSLRLAGYNEQFF | TGTGCCAGCAGCTTAAGGCTAGCGGGGTACAATGAGCAGTTCTTC | TRBD2 | TRBV7-9 | . | TRBJ2-1
CSVMTGIYEQYF | TGCAGCGTAATGACAGGCATTTACGAGCAGTACTTC | . | TRBV29-1 | . | TRBJ2-7
CASSGGLSGRYNEQFF | TGTGCCAGTAGTGGAGGCCTTAGCGGGCGGTACAATGAGCAGTTCTTC | TRBD2 | TRBV19 | . | TRBJ2-1
CASSLAAGVEAFF | TGTGCCAGCAGCTTGGCGGCGGGGGTTGAAGCTTTCTTT | . | TRBV5-6 | few | TRBJ1-1
CASSALTGRRSNYGYTF | TGTGCCAGCAGCGCCCTCACAGGACGTAGGTCTAACTATGGCTACACCTTC | . | TRBV28 | . | TRBJ1-2
CASSLMRDPTDTQYF | TGTGCCAGCAGCTTAATGCGGGACCCCACAGATACGCAGTATTTT | . | TRBV7-9 | . | TRBJ2-3
CASSPGQGPSQQYF | TGCGCCAGCAGCCCGGGACAGGGGCCCTCACAGCAGTACTTC | TRBD1 | TRBV5-1 | . | TRBJ2-7
CASSDLDYPNNEQFF | TGTGCCAGCAGTGACCTGGACTACCCAAACAATGAGCAGTTCTTC | . | TRBV2 | . | TRBJ2-1
CASSLADRSNQPQHF | TGTGCCAGCAGCTTAGCTGACAGAAGCAATCAGCCCCAGCATTTT | . | TRBV7-8 | . | TRBJ1-5
CASIPAWSGGREQYF | TGTGCCAGCATCCCCGCCTGGTCAGGGGGACGCGAGCAGTACTTC | TRBD1 | TRBV6-5 | . | TRBJ2-7
CASSPRGGPAAFGYTF | TGTGCCAGCAGCCCAAGAGGCGGTCCGGCGGCGTTTGGCTACACCTTC | . | TRBV3-1/TRBV3-2 | . | TRBJ1-2
CASRASGTSTDTQYF | TGTGCCAGCAGGGCTAGCGGGACTAGCACAGATACGCAGTATTTT | TRBD2 | TRBV2 | . | TRBJ2-3
CASSLDRASTDTQYF | TGCGCCAGCAGCTTGGACAGGGCGAGCACAGATACGCAGTATTTT | . | TRBV5-1 | few | TRBJ2-3
CASRDSTGTDGNTIYF | TGTGCCAGCAGAGACTCCACCGGGACAGATGGAAACACCATATATTTT | TRBD1 | TRBV28 | many | TRBJ1-3
CASSVGQGRGQPQHF | TGTGCCAGCAGTGTGGGACAGGGGCGAGGTCAGCCCCAGCATTTT | TRBD1 | TRBV2 | . | TRBJ1-5
CASSQDQLSPQHF | TGTGCCAGCAGCCAAGATCAATTAAGCCCCCAGCATTTT | . | TRBV3-1/TRBV3-2 | . | TRBJ1-5
CASSLGQLAGGQETQYF | TGCGCCAGCAGCTTGGGTCAACTAGCGGGAGGTCAAGAGACCCAGTACTTC | TRBD2 | TRBV5-1 | . | TRBJ2-5
CASSLGLAMATQYF | TGTGCCAGCAGCCTGGGACTAGCGATGGCTACGCAGTATTTT | TRBD2 | TRBV28 | once | TRBJ2-3
CATSQSGDEQYF | TGTGCCACCAGCCAATCCGGGGACGAGCAGTACTTC | . | TRBV15 | . | TRBJ2-7
CASSPQGAAGNTIYF | TGCGCCAGCAGCCCACAGGGGGCTGCTGGAAACACCATATATTTT | TRBD1 | TRBV5-1 | . | TRBJ1-3
CASSFGQGGQYF | TGTGCCAGCAGCTTCGGACAGGGCGGGCAGTACTTC | TRBD1 | TRBV12-3/TRBV12-4 | . | TRBJ2-7